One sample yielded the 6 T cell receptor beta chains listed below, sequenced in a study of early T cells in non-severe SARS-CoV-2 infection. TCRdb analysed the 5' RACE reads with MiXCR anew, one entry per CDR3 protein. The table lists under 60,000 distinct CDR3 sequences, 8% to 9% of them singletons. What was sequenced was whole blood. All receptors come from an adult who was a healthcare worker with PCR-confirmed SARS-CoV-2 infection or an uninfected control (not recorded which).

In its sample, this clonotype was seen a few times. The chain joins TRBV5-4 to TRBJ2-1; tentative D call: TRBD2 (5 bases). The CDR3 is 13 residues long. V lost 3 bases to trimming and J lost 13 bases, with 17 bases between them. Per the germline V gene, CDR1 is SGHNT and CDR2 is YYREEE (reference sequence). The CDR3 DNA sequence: TGTGCCAGCAGCTCGGACTTAGATCGGGCCCAGTTCTTC. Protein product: CASSSDLDRAQFF.

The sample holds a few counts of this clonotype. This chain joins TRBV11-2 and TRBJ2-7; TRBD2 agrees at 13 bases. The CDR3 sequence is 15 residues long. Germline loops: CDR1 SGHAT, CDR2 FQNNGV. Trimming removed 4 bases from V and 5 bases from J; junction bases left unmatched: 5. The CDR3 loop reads CASSSSLAGGNEQYF. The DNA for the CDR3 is TGTGCCAGCAGCTCTTCACTAGCGGGAGGGAACGAGCAGTACTTC.

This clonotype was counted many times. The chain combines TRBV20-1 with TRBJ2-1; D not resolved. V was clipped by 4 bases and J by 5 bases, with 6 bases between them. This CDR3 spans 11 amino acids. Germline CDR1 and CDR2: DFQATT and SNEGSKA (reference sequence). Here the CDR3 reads CSATGNNEQFF. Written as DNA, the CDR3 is TGCAGTGCTACTGGAAACAATGAGCAGTTCTTC.

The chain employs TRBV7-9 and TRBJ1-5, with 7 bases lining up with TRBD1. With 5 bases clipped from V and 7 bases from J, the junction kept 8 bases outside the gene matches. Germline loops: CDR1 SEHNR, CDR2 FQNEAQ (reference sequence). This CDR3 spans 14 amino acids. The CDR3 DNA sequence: TGTGCCAGCAGCCTAGACAGGGAGGGACAGCCCCAGCATTTT. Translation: CASSLDREGQPQHF.

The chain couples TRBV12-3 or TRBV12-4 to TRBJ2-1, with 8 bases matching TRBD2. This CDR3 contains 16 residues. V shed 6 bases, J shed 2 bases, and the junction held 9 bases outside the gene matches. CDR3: CASSAGGGLAYNEQFF. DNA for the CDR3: TGTGCCAGCAGCGCCGGCGGGGGACTAGCCTACAATGAGCAGTTCTTC.

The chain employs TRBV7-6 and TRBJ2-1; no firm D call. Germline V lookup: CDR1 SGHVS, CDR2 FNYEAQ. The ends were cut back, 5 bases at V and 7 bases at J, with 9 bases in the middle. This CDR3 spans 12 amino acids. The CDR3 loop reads CASSPLANEQFF. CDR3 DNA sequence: TGTGCCAGCAGCCCCCTGGCTAATGAGCAGTTCTTC.